This note documents a single T cell receptor (beta chain) sequence. This sample stems from a study of blood T cell repertoires in COVID-19. About the research overall: Samples came from the United States, Italy and Spain, spanning acute and convalescent COVID-19. From T cells, B-cell-depleted T cells, or PBMCs came the material, which was cDNA or gDNA.

As handled by the study authors: Researchers report that nucleated cell counts were estimated from reference gene primer amplification. Assay used: immunoSEQ multiplex PCR; TCRdb lists only in-frame clones, some missing. That table furnishes V, J and clone size, whereas the DNA furnished D and trimming. This sample yields around 86,000 clones, of which around 87% are seen a single time; around 7% belongs to the top ten. J gave up 4 bases and V 8 bases, and 5 bases lay outside the gene matches. Germline CDR1 and CDR2: SNHLY and FYNNEI. The CDR3 covers 13 residues. The rearrangement uses TRBV2 and TRBJ2-5; 9 positions agree with TRBD2. The receptor's source is a human donor with acute or convalescent COVID-19. The donor label of this sample is uncertain. The sample taken for sequencing was peripheral blood. CDR3 sequence: CASCGGAGETQYF. The CDR3 DNA reads TGTGCCAGCTGCGGGGGGGCAGGAGAGACCCAGTACTTC.